This T cell receptor (beta chain) originates from a study of control samples from healthy donors and cancer patients. V gave up 3 bases and J gave up 5 bases; unmatched junction bases: 6. CDR3 size: 17 residues. From germline, CDR1 is KGHDR and CDR2 SFDVKD. Clones were sequenced by immunoSEQ multiplex PCR, and TCRdb holds only the in-frame ones, with some missing. The sample contains 80,000 or so clones, over 80% of which appear only once. This receptor was identified in a woman aged 60-75 years in good health. The chain recombines TRBV24-1 with TRBJ2-5, with 15 nucleotides matching TRBD2. Sample: blood. The DNA for the CDR3 is TGTGCCACCAGTGATCCGGGACTAGCGGGAGGTGTGGAGACCCAGTACTTC. This sequence encodes CATSDPGLAGGVETQYF.